This T cell receptor (beta chain) was obtained from a study of blood T cell repertoires in COVID-19. Study details: The United States, Italy and Spain were the sources of the acute and convalescent COVID-19 samples. Nucleic acid was either cDNA or gDNA, and it came from T cells, B-cell-depleted T cells, or PBMCs.

Allocation to cohorts depended on clinical history reported by the participants. The V and J ends lost 1 base and 3 bases respectively, with 9 bases between them. The CDR3 is 14 amino acids. In germline, CDR1 is SGHAT, CDR2 FQNNGV. As processed by the authors: Reference gene primers were amplified, and this amplification served to estimate nucleated cell counts. Using immunoSEQ multiplex PCR, the repertoire was profiled, and TCRdb retains in-frame clones only, with some absent. That table furnishes V, J and clone size, whereas the DNA furnished D and trimming. Of about 210,000 clones listed, 81% were seen once; the top ten hold about 8.9%.

The sequencing input was PBMCs or T cells enriched from blood (not recorded which). The TCR originated in a woman between 45 and 60 years old with acute COVID-19. The chain joins TRBV11-2 to TRBJ1-1; no clear D gene. The CDR3 DNA is TGTGCCAGCAGCTTAGCCCGGGTGGACACTGAAGCTTTCTTT. Translated: CASSLARVDTEAFF. Based on the CDR3 plus reference TRBV11-2 and TRBJ1-1, the full variable domain is EAGVAQSPRYKIIEKRQSVAFWCNPISGHATLYWYQQILGQGPKLLIQFQNNGVVDDSQLPKDRFSAERLKGVDSTLKIQPAKLEDSAVYLCASSLARVDTEAFFGQGTRLTVV.